Listed here are 27 T cell receptor beta chains from one sample, sequenced in a study of shared clonotypes between healthy human individuals. Libraries were prepared by immunoSEQ multiplex PCR; TCRdb keeps only in-frame clonotypes and omits some of them. The repertoire holds some 1,400,000 clones, with roughly 96% as singletons. The sample consisted of naive CD4+ T cells sorted from blood. As for subset: CD45RA+ positively selected. The receptor set was obtained from a man aged 25 to 45 in good health.

The genes are TRBV7-8 and TRBJ2-4, with unresolved D. The CDR3 runs to 16 residues. Germline lookup yields CDR1 SGHVS and CDR2 FQNEAQ. Trimming stripped 5 bases from V and 0 bases from J, with 14 bases between. CDR3 in DNA: TGTGCCAGCAGCCCCGATAGGGTGCTAGCCAAAAACATTCAGTACTTC. Protein product: CASSPDRVLAKNIQYF.

This chain links TRBV10-3 with TRBJ2-2, with D possibly matching TRBD1 (6 bases). This CDR3 spans 17 amino acids. Germline V lookup: CDR1 ENHRY, CDR2 SYGVKD. V dropped 6 bases and J dropped 1 base, with 18 bases sitting between them. DNA for the CDR3: TGTGCCATCAGCCCGGACAGTCTCCCACTGAACACCGGGGAGCTGTTTTTT. It is translated as CAISPDSLPLNTGELFF.

This clone was counted once. The J gene is TRBJ2-7, the V gene TRBV18; 8 bases line up with TRBD1. The CDR3 consists of 14 residues. Trimming at V came to 0 bases and at J to 9 bases, leaving 7 bases not matched to a gene. Germline CDR1 and CDR2: KGHSH and LQKENI. Written as DNA, the CDR3 is TGTGCCAGCTCACCACCGGCAGGGGGCGGACCGCAGTACTTC. Translated: CASSPPAGGGPQYF.

The V and J genes are TRBV5-5 and TRBJ2-1; 14 bases agree with TRBD2. CDR3 length: 15 residues. The V gene end was trimmed by 4 bases and the J gene end by 10 bases; junction bases not matched to a gene: 7. The germline CDR1 and CDR2 sequences are SGHKS and YYEKEE (reference sequence). The chain's CDR3 is CASSQGTSGRWEQFF. CDR3 DNA sequence: TGTGCCAGCAGCCAAGGGACTAGCGGGAGATGGGAGCAGTTCTTC.

This sequence joins TRBV5-1 and TRBJ2-2; D is unclear. Trimming took off 5 bases at V and 0 bases at J, with 8 bases between the two ends. Per germline, CDR1 SGHRS and CDR2 YFSETQ. This CDR3 has 14 amino acids. CDR3 nucleotides: TGCGCCAGCAGTAGGCTAGCGAACACCGGGGAGCTGTTTTTT. Encoded protein: CASSRLANTGELFF.

The chain uses TRBV29-1 and TRBJ2-3, with TRBD1 matching over 9 bases. CDR3 size: 15 residues. CDR1 and CDR2 (germline): SQVTM, ANQGSEA. V was pared by 5 bases and J by 0 bases, with 6 bases of the junction left unmatched. DNA for the CDR3: TGCAGCGTTTCAATGGGACAGGGAAGCACAGATACGCAGTATTTT. Protein: CSVSMGQGSTDTQYF.

As DNA, the CDR3 is TGTGCCACCAGCAGAGATCGTTGGAGACAGCGGATCCCTAGCACAGATACGCAGTATTTT. Its translation: CATSRDRWRQRIPSTDTQYF. V usage is TRBV15 and J usage is TRBJ2-3; possibly TRBD1 or TRBD2 for D (5 bases each). Trimming took 0 bases from V and 0 from J, leaving 22 bases between them. CDR3 length: 20 residues. Germline V gives CDR1 LNHNV, CDR2 YYDKDF (reference sequence).

This sequence joins TRBV29-1 and TRBJ2-3; a possible D gene is TRBD2 (7 bases). Trimming left V 8 bases short and J 2 bases short, with 14 bases between. This CDR3 has 13 residues. In germline, CDR1 is SQVTM, CDR2 ANQGSEA. The CDR3 DNA reads as TGCAGCCCCCGGGGGGACAACACAGATACGCAGTATTTT. Its protein product is CSPRGDNTDTQYF.

The chain employs TRBV6-5 and TRBJ1-5; 9 positions match TRBD1. Trimming took 6 bases from V and 6 from J; bases not matched to a gene: 9. The germline CDR1 and CDR2 sequences are MNHEY and SVGAGI. The CDR3 loop spans 15 amino acids. The CDR3 DNA sequence: TGTGCCAGCAGGCAAACAGGGGGCTACTCTCAGCCCCAGCATTTT. Encoded protein: CASRQTGGYSQPQHF.

This clone was recorded once. V gene TRBV19 combines with J gene TRBJ2-3; TRBD2 might be the D (5 bases). Germline CDR1 reads LNHDA; CDR2 reads SQIVND (reference sequence). CDR3 length equals 14 residues. Trimming left V 3 bases short and J 6 bases short, with 13 bases between. The CDR3 is CASSIGLSSDTQYF. The CDR3 bases are TGTGCCAGTAGTATTGGACTCTCCTCCGATACGCAGTATTTT.

This sequence joins TRBV9 and TRBJ2-3; D is perhaps TRBD2 (5 bases). V lost 3 bases to trimming and J lost 1 base, with 12 bases between them. The germline V gene encodes CDR1 SGDLS and CDR2 YYNGEE. CDR3 size: 15 residues. CDR3 sequence (DNA): TGTGCCAGCAGCGGAGGGATTTTTGGCACAGATACGCAGTATTTT. It codes for CASSGGIFGTDTQYF. The full variable domain, with the rest looked up from reference TRBV9 and TRBJ2-3, is DSGVTQTPKHLITATGQRVTLRCSPRSGDLSVYWYQQSLDQGLQFLIQYYNGEERAKGNILERFSAQQFPDLHSELNLSSLELGDSALYFCASSGGIFGTDTQYFGPGTRLTVL.

The chain links TRBV7-9 to TRBJ2-3; D is perhaps TRBD1 (6 bases). Trimming removed 4 bases from V and 2 bases from J, with 13 bases in between. The CDR3 runs to 15 residues. The germline gives CDR1 SEHNR, CDR2 FQNEAQ (reference sequence). Here the CDR3 reads CASSSGTSVTDTQYF. In DNA form, the CDR3 reads TGTGCCAGCAGCTCCGGGACATCTGTCACAGATACGCAGTATTTT.

This rearrangement joins TRBV7-6 to TRBJ2-7, with TRBD2 as a possible D gene (5 bases). The germline V gene encodes CDR1 SGHVS and CDR2 FNYEAQ. The CDR3 has 13 amino acids. The V end lost 8 bases, the J end lost 5 bases, and 16 bases lay between the germline ends. CDR3 loop: CASPLRESHEQYF. Here the CDR3 DNA reads TGTGCCAGCCCCCTTAGGGAGTCTCACGAGCAGTACTTC.

In DNA, the CDR3 is TGTGCCAGCAGCTTGTCAGGGGGGGATGGCTACACCTTC. Its translation is CASSLSGGDGYTF. This chain joins TRBV5-4 and TRBJ1-2, with 7 bases fitting TRBD1. Germline V gene lookup returns CDR1 SGHNT and CDR2 YYREEE (reference sequence). Trimming removed 1 base from V and 6 bases from J; junction bases left unmatched: 3. There are 13 residues in the CDR3. The full variable domain, completed using reference TRBV5-4 and TRBJ1-2, is ETGVTQSPTHLIKTRGQQVTLRCSSQSGHNTVSWYQQALGQGPQFIFQYYREEENGRGNFPPRFSGLQFPNYSSELNVNALELDDSALYLCASSLSGGDGYTFGSGTRLTVV.

The chain couples TRBV28 to TRBJ1-5; TRBD1 aligns across 9 bases. The length of the CDR3 is 16 residues. J gave up 5 bases and V 0 bases, and 5 bases lay outside the gene matches. The germline CDR1 and CDR2 sequences are MDHEN and SYDVKM. This CDR3 reads CASSLWDRGPDQPQHF. CDR3 sequence (DNA): TGTGCCAGCAGTTTATGGGACAGGGGACCGGATCAGCCCCAGCATTTT.

This clone was observed a handful of times. Different DNA sequences within this sample yield the same CDR3. CDR3 region: CASSLEGDTQYF. As DNA, the CDR3 is TGTGCCAGCAGCTTAGAGGGAGATACGCAGTATTTT. This chain connects TRBV7-9 to TRBJ2-3; no clear D gene. Germline V gene data show CDR1 as SEHNR and CDR2 as FQNEAQ (reference sequence). CDR3 length: 12 residues. Trimming shortened V by 1 base and J by 5 bases, and 4 bases separated the two germline ends.

The genes are TRBV10-2 and TRBJ2-3; D unclear. The CDR3 covers 14 residues. Trimming stripped 7 bases from V and 2 bases from J, with 13 bases between. CDR1 WSHSY and CDR2 SAAADI come from the germline V gene. The DNA for the CDR3 is TGCGCCAGCACTCTTTCCCAACACACAGATACGCAGTATTTT. Translated, it gives CASTLSQHTDTQYF.

The chain uses TRBV6-6 and TRBJ2-7; 8 bases match TRBD2. Losses at the gene ends were 2 bases for V and 4 bases for J; bases not matched to a gene: 4. The CDR3 has 14 amino acids. The germline CDR1 and CDR2 sequences are MNHNY and SVGAGI (reference sequence). CDR3 bases: TGTGCCAGCAGTTACGGGACTAGTCTTTACGAGCAGTACTTC. Translation: CASSYGTSLYEQYF.

The chain combines TRBV9 with TRBJ1-2; tentatively, D is TRBD1 (5 bases). The germline V and J ends were trimmed by 0 bases and 0 bases, with 12 bases remaining between them. CDR1 and CDR2 from the germline V gene are SGDLS and YYNGEE. The CDR3 runs to 16 residues. CDR3 protein: CASSVGGAEANYGYTF. The CDR3 DNA reads TGTGCCAGCAGCGTAGGAGGGGCAGAAGCTAACTATGGCTACACCTTC.

The chain combines TRBV9 with TRBJ2-5; D possibly uses TRBD1 or TRBD2 (5 bases each). The CDR3 sequence is 15 residues long. Trimming left V 4 bases short and J 0 bases short, with 13 bases between. Germline V gene sequence: CDR1 SGDLS, CDR2 YYNGEE. The CDR3 sequence is CASSSGPSYQETQYF. The CDR3 coding sequence is TGTGCCAGCAGCTCGGGACCCTCCTACCAAGAGACCCAGTACTTC.

The chain recombines TRBV5-4 with TRBJ2-7; 8 bases line up with TRBD2. CDR3 length: 15 residues. Germline CDR1 reads SGHNT; CDR2 reads YYREEE (reference sequence). V was pared by 4 bases and J by 0 bases, with 6 bases of the junction left unmatched. Here the CDR3 DNA reads TGTGCCAGCAGCCCGGGGGGGGTGAACTCCTACGAGCAGTACTTC. Protein: CASSPGGVNSYEQYF.

The chain recombines TRBV9 with TRBJ2-1; TRBD2 matches at 7 bases. Germline V CDR1 and CDR2: SGDLS, YYNGEE. V dropped 0 bases and J dropped 6; count of bases not matched to a gene: 21. CDR3 length: 20 residues. The CDR3 protein is CASSVALGEGPLAYLNEQFF. The CDR3 DNA reads TGTGCCAGCAGCGTAGCTTTGGGGGAGGGCCCTCTTGCGTACCTCAATGAGCAGTTCTTC.

This clone was picked up a small number of times. The chain couples TRBV5-1 to TRBJ1-2; tentative D call: TRBD1 (5 bases). V lost 3 bases and J 7 bases, leaving 13 bases between the germline ends. The V gene's germline CDR1 is SGHRS and CDR2 YFSETQ. There are 13 residues in the CDR3. CDR3 sequence (DNA): TGCGCCAGCAGCTCGACAGAGCCACGTGGCTACACCTTC. Its translation: CASSSTEPRGYTF. Full variable domain (missing parts from reference TRBV5-1 and TRBJ1-2): KAGVTQTPRYLIKTRGQQVTLSCSPISGHRSVSWYQQTPGQGLQFLFEYFSETQRNKGNFPGRFSGRQFSNSRSEMNVSTLELGDSALYLCASSSTEPRGYTFGSGTRLTVV.

V usage is TRBV18 and J usage is TRBJ2-1; TRBD1 aligns across 7 bases. CDR1 is KGHSH and CDR2 is LQKENI in the germline V gene. Trimming took 0 bases from V and 4 from J; bases not matched to a gene: 3. This CDR3 has 15 residues. In DNA form, the CDR3 reads TGTGCCAGCTCACCACCGAGACAGGGTTACAATGAGCAGTTCTTC. Amino acids: CASSPPRQGYNEQFF.

V usage is TRBV7-9 and J usage is TRBJ1-4; D is unclear. CDR3 length: 15 residues. V was trimmed by 4 bases and J by 4 bases, leaving 13 bases between them. Germline V CDR1 and CDR2: SEHNR, FQNEAQ (reference sequence). The CDR3 DNA follows: TGTGCCAGCAGCTCACCTAGGGTAGATAATGAAAAACTGTTTTTT. Amino acid sequence: CASSSPRVDNEKLFF.

The chain is built from TRBV5-1 and TRBJ2-7, with D possibly being TRBD1 (6 bases). CDR1 and CDR2 from the germline V gene are SGHRS and YFSETQ. CDR3 size: 15 residues. The V end lost 4 bases, the J end lost 5 bases, and 19 bases lay between the germline ends. CDR3 sequence (DNA): TGCGCCAGCAGCCAAAGACAGGTATTAGTCCACGAGCAGTACTTC. Its translation is CASSQRQVLVHEQYF.

A remark on this clone: The same CDR3 is also encoded by other DNA sequences in this sample. The rearrangement uses TRBV11-3 and TRBJ2-1; perhaps TRBD2 as D (7 bases). Germline CDR1 SGHNT, CDR2 YENEEA. The CDR3 contains 15 residues. V lost 5 bases and J lost 0, with 11 bases in between. Written as DNA, the CDR3 is TGTGCCAGCAGCCTTAGGGGGGGCTCCTACAATGAGCAGTTCTTC. Translating gives CASSLRGGSYNEQFF.